The T cell receptor beta chain described here comes from a study of T-cell memory formation after mild COVID-19. Whole-study context: For the most part, TCR clusters were specific to one donor.

TCRdb used MiXCR to reprocess the 5' RACE reads, holding one entry per CDR3 protein. Of tens of thousands of distinct CDR3 sequences listed, about 13% were seen once; the top ten hold about 29%. As regards this clonotype: Antigen unknown.

The CDR3 spans 14 residues. Per germline, CDR1 MNHEY and CDR2 SVGAGI. J was trimmed by 1 base and V by 5 bases; bases with no gene match: 4. Findings and limits, study-wide: Among contracting clones, CD4+ were mainly CM/EM and CD8+ enriched in EMRA.

The rearrangement links TRBV6-5 to TRBJ1-2; 7 nucleotides agree with TRBD1. The clonotype originates from an adult woman who had mild COVID-19 (a few samples of this study predate the infection). Cell type and time point are not known. Sequenced: PBMCs or a T cell subset sorted from them (not recorded which). The CDR3 DNA sequence: TGTGCCAGCAGTATGGGACAGCTTAACTATGGCTACACCTTC. Protein sequence: CASSMGQLNYGYTF.